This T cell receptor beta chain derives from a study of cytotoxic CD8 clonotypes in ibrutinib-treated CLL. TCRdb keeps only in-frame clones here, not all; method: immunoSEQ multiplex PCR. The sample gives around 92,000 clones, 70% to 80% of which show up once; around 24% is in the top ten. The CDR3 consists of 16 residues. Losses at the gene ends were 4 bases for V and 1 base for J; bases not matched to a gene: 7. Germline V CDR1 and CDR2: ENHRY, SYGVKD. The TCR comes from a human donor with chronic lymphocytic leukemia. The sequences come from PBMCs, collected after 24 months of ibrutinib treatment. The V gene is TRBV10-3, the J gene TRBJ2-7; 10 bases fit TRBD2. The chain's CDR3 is CAISGGTSEISYEQYF. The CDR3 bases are TGTGCCATCAGTGGTGGGACTAGCGAAATTTCCTACGAGCAGTACTTC.